These T cell receptor beta chains were read from a single sample in a study of T cell responses to AZD1222 COVID-19 vaccine. Libraries were prepared by immunoSEQ multiplex PCR; TCRdb keeps only in-frame clonotypes and omits some of them. Of about 160,000 clones detected, 91% appear once; the ten largest clones hold around 1.8%. This specimen was peripheral blood, taken on day 0 of AZD1222 vaccination. The receptors originated from an adult in good health. Each CDR3 is given with its conserved first and last residue. The D gene is left open where the match is weak. Clone size, where shown, is once, few, many, or a class for clones that have expanded.

size,J,V,D,CDR3,DNA
NA,TRBJ1-5,TRBV19,TRBD1,CASSNRGTNSNQPQHF,TGTGCCAGTAGTAACAGGGGGACGAATAGCAATCAGCCCCAGCATTTT
NA,TRBJ1-1,TRBV3-1/TRBV3-2,TRBD1,CASSQEQGALNTEAFF,TGTGCCAGCAGCCAAGAACAGGGGGCGTTGAACACTGAAGCTTTCTTT
once,TRBJ1-1,TRBV6-5,NA,CASSYGQSLTEAFF,TGTGCCAGCAGTTACGGACAGTCACTAACCGAAGCTTTCTTT
NA,TRBJ2-7,TRBV3-1/TRBV3-2,TRBD1,CASSHTRDSSYEQYF,TGTGCCAGCAGCCATACCCGGGACAGCTCCTACGAGCAGTACTTC
NA,TRBJ1-6,TRBV30,TRBD1,CAWQPGQTNSPLHF,TGTGCCTGGCAGCCGGGACAGACCAATTCACCCCTCCACTTT
NA,TRBJ1-1,TRBV10-1,TRBD1,CASSESGDRGEAFF,TGCGCCAGCAGTGAGTCGGGAGACAGGGGTGAAGCTTTCTTT
NA,TRBJ2-5,TRBV2,NA,CASSEMGAAQETQYF,TGTGCCAGCAGTGAGATGGGGGCCGCTCAGGAGACCCAGTACTTC
NA,TRBJ1-3,TRBV9,TRBD1,CASSARQGRGNTIYF,TGTGCCAGCAGCGCACGACAGGGGAGAGGAAACACCATATATTTT
NA,TRBJ2-6,TRBV6-5,NA,CASKDSGANVLTF,TGTGCCAGCAAAGATTCTGGGGCCAACGTCCTGACTTTC
NA,TRBJ1-1,TRBV28,NA,CASSQPHSGPEAFF,TGTGCCAGCAGCCAACCTCATTCGGGCCCTGAAGCTTTCTTT
NA,TRBJ2-1,TRBV29-1,NA,CSVEGSGPQFF,TGCAGCGTTGAAGGGTCTGGCCCCCAGTTCTTC
NA,TRBJ1-1,TRBV5-1,NA,CASSSGGTQAPEAFF,TGCGCCAGCAGCTCTGGTGGCACTCAGGCCCCTGAAGCTTTCTTT
NA,TRBJ1-1,TRBV11-2,TRBD1,CASSARQGLNTEAFF,TGTGCCAGCAGCGCTCGACAGGGATTGAACACTGAAGCTTTCTTT
NA,TRBJ1-2,TRBV5-4,NA,CASSPLGYASGGYTF,TGTGCCAGCAGTCCCTTAGGATATGCCTCGGGTGGCTACACCTTC
NA,TRBJ2-7,TRBV30,NA,CAWGHHVSSYEQYF,TGTGCCTGGGGCCACCACGTCTCCTCCTACGAGCAGTACTTC
NA,TRBJ2-1,TRBV7-3,NA,CASSFSLATHEQFF,TGTGCCAGCAGCTTCTCACTAGCTACACATGAGCAGTTCTTC
NA,TRBJ2-5,TRBV6-5,TRBD2,CATLAGVETQYF,TGTGCCACCCTAGCGGGGGTAGAGACCCAGTACTTC
once,TRBJ1-1,TRBV18,NA,CASSPPGRQNTEAFF,TGTGCCAGCTCACCACCGGGCAGGCAGAACACTGAAGCTTTCTTT
once,TRBJ1-1,TRBV7-3,NA,CASSDTGLQPFF,TGTGCCAGCAGCGATACAGGACTCCAACCTTTCTTT
NA,TRBJ2-1,TRBV19,NA,CASSWVREMAYNEQFF,TGTGCCAGTAGTTGGGTCCGGGAGATGGCCTACAATGAGCAGTTCTTC
NA,TRBJ1-2,TRBV15,NA,CATRQPGTANYGYTF,TGTGCCACCAGACAACCAGGAACAGCTAACTATGGCTACACCTTC
NA,TRBJ1-1,TRBV27,NA,CASSLDREFTEAFF,TGTGCCAGCAGTTTGGACCGGGAGTTCACTGAAGCTTTCTTT
NA,TRBJ1-6,TRBV9,TRBD1,CASSVDGRGRSPLHF,TGTGCCAGCAGCGTAGACGGCAGGGGGCGTTCACCCCTCCACTTT
NA,TRBJ1-6,TRBV11-2,NA,CASSSDTAGSPLHF,TGTGCCAGCAGCTCTGACACCGCAGGGTCACCCCTCCACTTT
NA,TRBJ1-3,TRBV6-1,NA,CASSEAGDTIYF,TGTGCCAGCAGTGAAGCGGGAGACACCATATATTTT
NA,TRBJ1-2,TRBV29-1,NA,CSVRDLGYTF,TGCAGCGTTCGGGACCTCGGCTACACCTTC
once,TRBJ1-2,TRBV28,NA,CASSSSEGIYGYTF,TGTGCCAGCTCCTCCTCGGAGGGGATCTATGGCTACACCTTC
NA,TRBJ1-2,TRBV25-1,NA,CASSEAGANYGYTF,TGTGCCAGCAGTGAAGCTGGAGCTAACTATGGCTACACCTTC
NA,TRBJ1-2,TRBV5-6,NA,CASSLVPGRDYTF,TGTGCCAGCAGCTTGGTTCCTGGGCGGGACTACACCTTC
NA,TRBJ2-1,TRBV11-2,TRBD2,CASSSQRGDSYNEQFF,TGTGCCAGCAGCTCCCAGCGGGGCGACTCCTACAATGAGCAGTTCTTC
NA,TRBJ2-1,TRBV11-2,NA,CASSSISGGINEQFF,TGTGCCAGCAGCTCCATCTCCGGAGGAATCAATGAGCAGTTCTTC
NA,TRBJ2-5,TRBV6-2/TRBV6-3,NA,CASSLQETQYF,TGTGCCAGCAGCCTTCAAGAGACCCAGTACTTC
NA,TRBJ1-5,TRBV6-5,NA,CASSPQGNQPQHF,TGTGCCAGCAGCCCACAGGGAAATCAGCCCCAGCATTTT
NA,TRBJ2-7,TRBV27,NA,CASRLKEGYEQYF,TGTGCCAGCAGATTAAAAGAGGGTTACGAGCAGTACTTC
NA,TRBJ1-2,TRBV28,NA,CASSLGWAGKSYTF,TGTGCCAGCAGTCTTGGTTGGGCAGGGAAGAGCTACACCTTC
few,TRBJ1-5,TRBV18,NA,CASSLARGGFSAGNQPQHF,TGTGCCAGCTCGCTCGCCAGGGGAGGGTTTTCGGCGGGTAATCAGCCCCAGCATTTT